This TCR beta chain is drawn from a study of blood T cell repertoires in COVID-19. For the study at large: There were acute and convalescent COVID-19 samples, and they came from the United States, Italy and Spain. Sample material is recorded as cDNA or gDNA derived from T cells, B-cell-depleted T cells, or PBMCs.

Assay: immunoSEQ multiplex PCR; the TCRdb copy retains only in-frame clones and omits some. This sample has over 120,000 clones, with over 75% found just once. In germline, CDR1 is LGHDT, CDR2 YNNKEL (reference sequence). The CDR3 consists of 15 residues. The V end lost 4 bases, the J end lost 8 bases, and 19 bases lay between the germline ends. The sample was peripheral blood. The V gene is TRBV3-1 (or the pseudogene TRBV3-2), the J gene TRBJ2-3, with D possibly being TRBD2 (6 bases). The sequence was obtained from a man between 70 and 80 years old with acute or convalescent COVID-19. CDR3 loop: CASSLGTGLLGTQYF. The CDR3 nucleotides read TGTGCCAGCAGCCTCGGGACTGGTCTTTTAGGTACGCAGTATTTT.